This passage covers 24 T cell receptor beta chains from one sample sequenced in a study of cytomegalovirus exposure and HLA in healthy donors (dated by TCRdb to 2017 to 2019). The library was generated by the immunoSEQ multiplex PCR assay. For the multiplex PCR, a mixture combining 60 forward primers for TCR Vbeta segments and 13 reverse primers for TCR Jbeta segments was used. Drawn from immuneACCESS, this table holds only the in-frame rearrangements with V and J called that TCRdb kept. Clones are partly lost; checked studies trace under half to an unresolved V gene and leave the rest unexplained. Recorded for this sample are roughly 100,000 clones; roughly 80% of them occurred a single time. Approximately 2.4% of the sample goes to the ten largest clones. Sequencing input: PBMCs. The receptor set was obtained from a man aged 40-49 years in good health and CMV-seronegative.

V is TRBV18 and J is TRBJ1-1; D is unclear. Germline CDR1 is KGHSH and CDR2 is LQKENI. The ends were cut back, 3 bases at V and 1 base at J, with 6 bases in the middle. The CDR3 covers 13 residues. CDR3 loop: CASSPRENTEAFF. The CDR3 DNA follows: TGTGCCAGCTCACCGCGCGAGAACACTGAAGCTTTCTTT.

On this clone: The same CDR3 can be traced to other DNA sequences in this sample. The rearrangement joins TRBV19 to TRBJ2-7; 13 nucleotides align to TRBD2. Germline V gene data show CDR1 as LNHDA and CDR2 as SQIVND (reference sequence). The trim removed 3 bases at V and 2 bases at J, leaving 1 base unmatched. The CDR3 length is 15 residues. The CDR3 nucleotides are TGTGCCAGTAGTATTGGGACTAGCGGGGCCTACGAGCAGTACTTC. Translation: CASSIGTSGAYEQYF.

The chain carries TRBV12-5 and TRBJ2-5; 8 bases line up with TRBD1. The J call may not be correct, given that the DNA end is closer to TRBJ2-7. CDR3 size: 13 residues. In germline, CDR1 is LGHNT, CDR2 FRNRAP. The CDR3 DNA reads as TGTGCTAGTGGTTTCGGACAGGGCTACGAGCAGTACTTC. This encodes CASGFGQGYEQYF.

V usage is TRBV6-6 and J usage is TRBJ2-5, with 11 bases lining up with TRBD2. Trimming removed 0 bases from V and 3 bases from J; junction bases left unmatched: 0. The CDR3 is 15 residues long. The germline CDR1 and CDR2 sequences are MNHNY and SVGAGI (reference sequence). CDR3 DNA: TGTGCCAGCAGTTACTCTAGCGGGGGGGAAGAGACCCAGTACTTC. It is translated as CASSYSSGGEETQYF.

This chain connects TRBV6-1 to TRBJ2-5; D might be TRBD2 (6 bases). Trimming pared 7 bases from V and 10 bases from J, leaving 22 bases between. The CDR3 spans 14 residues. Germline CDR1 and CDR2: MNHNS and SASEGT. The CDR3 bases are TGTGCCAGCACCCGAACCTGGGGGGAAGTTAACCAGTACTTC. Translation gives CASTRTWGEVNQYF.

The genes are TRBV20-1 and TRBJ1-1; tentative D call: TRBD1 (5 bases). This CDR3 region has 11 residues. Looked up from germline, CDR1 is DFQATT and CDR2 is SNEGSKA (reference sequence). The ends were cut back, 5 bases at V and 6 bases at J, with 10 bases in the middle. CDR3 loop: CSAFLGAEAFF. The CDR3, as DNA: TGCAGTGCTTTCTTAGGGGCTGAAGCTTTCTTT.

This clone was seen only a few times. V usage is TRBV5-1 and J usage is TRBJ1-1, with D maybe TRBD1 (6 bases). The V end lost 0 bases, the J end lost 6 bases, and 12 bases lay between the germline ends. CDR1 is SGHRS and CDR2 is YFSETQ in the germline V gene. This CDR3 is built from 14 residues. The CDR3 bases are TGCGCCAGCAGCTTGGCCACAGGGATACCTGAAGCTTTCTTT. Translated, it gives CASSLATGIPEAFF.

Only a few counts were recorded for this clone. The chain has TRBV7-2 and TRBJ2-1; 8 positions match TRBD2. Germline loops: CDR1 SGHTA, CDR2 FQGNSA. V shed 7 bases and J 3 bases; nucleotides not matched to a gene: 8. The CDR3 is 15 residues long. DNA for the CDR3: TGTGCCAGCATGGGGGTCCGGGGGGGCTACAATGAGCAGTTCTTC. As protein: CASMGVRGGYNEQFF.

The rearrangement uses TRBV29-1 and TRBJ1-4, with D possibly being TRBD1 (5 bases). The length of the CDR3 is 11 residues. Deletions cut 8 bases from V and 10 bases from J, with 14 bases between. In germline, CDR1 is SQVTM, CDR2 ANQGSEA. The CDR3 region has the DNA TGCAGCTCCTCCCTGGGGGGAAAACTGTTTTTT. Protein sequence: CSSSLGGKLFF.

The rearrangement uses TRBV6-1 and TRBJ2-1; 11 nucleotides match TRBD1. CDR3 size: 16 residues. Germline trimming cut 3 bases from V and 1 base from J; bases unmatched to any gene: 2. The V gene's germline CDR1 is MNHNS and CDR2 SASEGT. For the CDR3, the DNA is TGTGCCAGCAGTGATGGGACAGGGGGGTCCTACAATGAGCAGTTCTTC. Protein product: CASSDGTGGSYNEQFF.

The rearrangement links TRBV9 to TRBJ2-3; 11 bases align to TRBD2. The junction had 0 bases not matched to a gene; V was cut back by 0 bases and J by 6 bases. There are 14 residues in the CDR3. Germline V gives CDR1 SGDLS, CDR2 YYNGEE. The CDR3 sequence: CASSVGTSGDTQYF. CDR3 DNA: TGTGCCAGCAGCGTAGGGACTAGCGGGGATACGCAGTATTTT.

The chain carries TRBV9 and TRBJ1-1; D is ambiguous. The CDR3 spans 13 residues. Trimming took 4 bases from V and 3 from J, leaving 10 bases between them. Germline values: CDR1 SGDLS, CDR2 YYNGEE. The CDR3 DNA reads TGTGCCAGCAGCTCAACGAGGTACACTGAAGCTTTCTTT. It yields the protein CASSSTRYTEAFF.

CDR3 residues: CASSWDMAYEQYF. CDR3 nucleotide sequence: TGCGCCAGCAGCTGGGACATGGCCTACGAGCAGTACTTC. This chain uses TRBV5-1 with TRBJ2-7; a weak D match, TRBD1 (6 bases). CDR3 length: 13 amino acids. V was cut by 3 bases and J by 2 bases, with 9 bases left in between. Germline V gene lookup returns CDR1 SGHRS and CDR2 YFSETQ.

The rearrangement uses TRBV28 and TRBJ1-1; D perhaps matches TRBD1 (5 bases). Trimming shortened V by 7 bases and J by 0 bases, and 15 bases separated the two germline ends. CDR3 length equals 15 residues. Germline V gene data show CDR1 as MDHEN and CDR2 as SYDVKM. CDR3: CASTPPRGVNTEAFF. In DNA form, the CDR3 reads TGTGCCAGCACCCCACCTCGGGGGGTGAACACTGAAGCTTTCTTT.

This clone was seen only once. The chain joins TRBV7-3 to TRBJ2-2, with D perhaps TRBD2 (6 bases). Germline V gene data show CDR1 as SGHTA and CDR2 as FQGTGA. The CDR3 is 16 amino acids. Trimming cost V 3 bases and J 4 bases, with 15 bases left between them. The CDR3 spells CASSLRASVSTGELFF. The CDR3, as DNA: TGTGCCAGCAGCTTGAGGGCTAGCGTCAGCACCGGGGAGCTGTTTTTT.

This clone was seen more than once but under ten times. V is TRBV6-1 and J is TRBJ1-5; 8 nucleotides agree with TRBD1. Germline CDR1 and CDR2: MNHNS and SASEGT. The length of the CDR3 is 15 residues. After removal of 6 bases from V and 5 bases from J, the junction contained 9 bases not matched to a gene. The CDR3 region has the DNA TGTGCCAGCAGAAAAGGACAGGGAGCTTATCAGCCCCAGCATTTT. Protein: CASRKGQGAYQPQHF.

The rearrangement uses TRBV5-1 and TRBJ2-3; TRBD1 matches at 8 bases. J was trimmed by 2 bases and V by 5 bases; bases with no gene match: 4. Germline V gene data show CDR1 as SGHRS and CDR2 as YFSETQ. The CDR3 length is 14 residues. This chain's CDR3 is CASRVQGATDTQYF. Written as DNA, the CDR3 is TGCGCCAGCAGAGTGCAGGGGGCCACAGATACGCAGTATTTT.

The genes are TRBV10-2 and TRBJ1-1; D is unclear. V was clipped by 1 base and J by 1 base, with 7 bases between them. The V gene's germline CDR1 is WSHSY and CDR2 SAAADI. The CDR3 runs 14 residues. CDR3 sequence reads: CASSEFRRNTEAFF. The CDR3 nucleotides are TGCGCCAGCAGTGAGTTTAGGAGGAACACTGAAGCTTTCTTT.

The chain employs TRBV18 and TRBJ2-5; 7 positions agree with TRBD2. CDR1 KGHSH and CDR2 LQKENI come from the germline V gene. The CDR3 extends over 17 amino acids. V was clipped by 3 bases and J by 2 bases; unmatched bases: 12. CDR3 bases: TGTGCCAGCTCACCCTTGCGCACGACTAGCAAACAAGAGACCCAGTACTTC. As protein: CASSPLRTTSKQETQYF. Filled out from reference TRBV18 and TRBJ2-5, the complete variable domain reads NAGVMQNPRHLVRRRGQEARLRCSPMKGHSHVYWYRQLPEEGLKFMVYLQKENIIDESGMPKERFSAEFPKEGPSILRIQQVVRGDSAAYFCASSPLRTTSKQETQYFGPGTRLLVL.

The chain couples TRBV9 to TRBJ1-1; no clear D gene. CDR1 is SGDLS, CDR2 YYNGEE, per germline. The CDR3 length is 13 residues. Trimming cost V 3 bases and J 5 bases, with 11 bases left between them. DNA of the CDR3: TGTGCCAGCAGCGAAGGAACGGGAACTGAAGCTTTCTTT. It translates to CASSEGTGTEAFF.

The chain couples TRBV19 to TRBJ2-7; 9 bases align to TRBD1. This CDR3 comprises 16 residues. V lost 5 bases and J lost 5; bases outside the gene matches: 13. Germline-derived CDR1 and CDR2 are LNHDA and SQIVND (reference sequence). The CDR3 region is CASSGGRDRALHEQYF. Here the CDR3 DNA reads TGTGCCAGTAGTGGCGGCCGGGACAGGGCTTTACACGAGCAGTACTTC.

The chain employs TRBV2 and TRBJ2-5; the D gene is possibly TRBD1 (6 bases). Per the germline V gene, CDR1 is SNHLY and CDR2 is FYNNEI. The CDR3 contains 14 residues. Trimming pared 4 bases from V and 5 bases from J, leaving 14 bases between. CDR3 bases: TGTGCCAGCAGTGGAGTACAGGGTGTCGAGACCCAGTACTTC. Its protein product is CASSGVQGVETQYF. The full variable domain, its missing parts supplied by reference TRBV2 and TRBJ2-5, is EPEVTQTPSHQVTQMGQEVILRCVPISNHLYFYWYRQILGQKVEFLVSFYNNEISEKSEIFDDQFSVERPDGSNFTLKIRSTKLEDSAMYFCASSGVQGVETQYFGPGTRLLVL.

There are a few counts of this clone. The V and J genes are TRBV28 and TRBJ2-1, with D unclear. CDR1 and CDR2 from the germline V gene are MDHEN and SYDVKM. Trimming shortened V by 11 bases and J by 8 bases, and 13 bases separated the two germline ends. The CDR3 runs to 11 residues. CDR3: CASRLQDEQFF. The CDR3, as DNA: TGTGCCTCACGGTTGCAAGATGAGCAGTTCTTC.

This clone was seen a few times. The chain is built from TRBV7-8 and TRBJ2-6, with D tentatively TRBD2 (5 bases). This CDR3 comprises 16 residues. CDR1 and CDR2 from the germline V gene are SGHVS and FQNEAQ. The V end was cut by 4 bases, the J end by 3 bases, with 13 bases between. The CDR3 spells CASSSARGSGANVLTF. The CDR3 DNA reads TGTGCCAGCAGCTCTGCTCGGGGAAGTGGGGCCAACGTCCTGACTTTC. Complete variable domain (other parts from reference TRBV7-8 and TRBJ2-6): GAGVSQSPRYKVAKRGQDVALRCDPISGHVSLFWYQQALGQGPEFLTYFQNEAQLDKSGLPSDRFFAERPEGSVSTLKIQRTQQEDSAVYLCASSSARGSGANVLTFGAGSRLTVL.